A selection of T cell receptor beta chains follows, all from one sample in a study of T cell repertoires in cytomegalovirus infection. TCRdb re-analysed the reads in MiXCR, keeping a single row per CDR3 protein. The table records around 750,000 distinct CDR3 sequences, about 31% of them present only once. These receptors lack a known antigen. The sample was cultured CD8+ T cells from PBMCs, taken from culture after CMV antigen stimulation. The receptors stem from a human donor in good health (CMV status not recorded). Some clones in this sample may be carry-over from other donors' samples. Both conserved end residues are part of each CDR3. The D gene is left open where the match is weak. Size is stated for part of the rows, as once, few or many counts, or as a class when the clone is expanded.

j_gene	d_gene	abundance	v_gene	CDR3nt	CDR3aa
TRBJ2-1	TRBD1	NA	TRBV12-3/TRBV12-4	TGTGCCAGCAGTCCCTTAGGGCCCGACAGGGGGCTATACAATGAGCAGTTCTTC	CASSPLGPDRGLYNEQFF
TRBJ2-1	TRBD1	NA	TRBV5-4	TGTGCCAGCAGCTCGGGACAGGGCTATGAGCAGTTCTTC	CASSSGQGYEQFF
TRBJ2-7	NA	many	TRBV24-1	TGTGCCACCAGTGATTCTGGAAAACAGGACGAGCAGTACTTC	CATSDSGKQDEQYF
TRBJ2-5	NA	few	TRBV13	TGTGCCAGCAGCCTCGGGCGAGGGGGGACCCAGTACTTC	CASSLGRGGTQYF
TRBJ2-2	NA	few	TRBV19	TGTGCCAGTAGTATAGGGGGGCTCGACACCGGGGAGCTGTTTTTT	CASSIGGLDTGELFF
TRBJ2-1	NA	many	TRBV6-5	TGTGCCAGCAGTTTTCTCGCCCCGCGGAGCTCCTACAATGAGCAGTTCTTC	CASSFLAPRSSYNEQFF
TRBJ1-1	NA	NA	TRBV29-1	TGCAGCGTCCCCGGAGGCAGAATGAACACTGAAGCTTTCTTT	CSVPGGRMNTEAFF
TRBJ1-2	NA	NA	TRBV10-3	TGTGCCATCAGTGAAGATCCCGTCGGTTCGCTGAACACCTTC	CAISEDPVGSLNTF
TRBJ1-1	NA	many	TRBV4-1	TGCGCCAGCAGCCAAGCGTCCCCCGGGGGGGAAGAGGCTTTCTTT	CASSQASPGGEEAFF
TRBJ2-2	TRBD2	few	TRBV7-2	TGTGCCAGCAGCTTCCCTAGCGGGAGGGCGAACACCGGGGAGCTGTTTTTT	CASSFPSGRANTGELFF
TRBJ2-1	NA	NA	TRBV2	TGTGCCAGCCTTACCGACAATGAGCAGTTCTTC	CASLTDNEQFF
TRBJ2-1	TRBD2	few	TRBV6-5	TGTGCCAGCAGTTACTCGGGACTAGCGCTTGAGCAGTTCTTC	CASSYSGLALEQFF
TRBJ1-4	NA	many	TRBV7-8	TGTGCCAGCAGCTCTCTCCGGGACACTAATGAAAAACTGTTTTTT	CASSSLRDTNEKLFF
TRBJ2-3	NA	many	TRBV7-7	TGTGCTACCTCGCTTCGGGCGGGGAGCACAGATACGCAGTATTTT	CATSLRAGSTDTQYF
TRBJ1-1	NA	NA	TRBV7-2	TGTGCCAGCAGCTGGGTTACTGAAGCTTTCTTT	CASSWVTEAFF
TRBJ2-7	TRBD1	few	TRBV7-9	TGTGCCAGCAGCTCCCTGTGGCGACAGGGGGCCTCCTACGAGCAGTACTTC	CASSSLWRQGASYEQYF
TRBJ2-1	NA	NA	TRBV5-1	TGCGCCAGCAGCGAGAAACTCAGGGGGGCGCTTACCCATGAGCAGTTCTTC	CASSEKLRGALTHEQFF
TRBJ2-1	TRBD1	many	TRBV7-2	TGTGCCAGCAGCCGGAGGACAGGGGAGGCCTACAATGAGCAGTTCTTC	CASSRRTGEAYNEQFF
TRBJ1-5	NA	NA	TRBV12-3/TRBV12-4	TGTGCCAGCAGTTTAGGTCGGCAGGGCCATCAGCCCCAGCATTTT	CASSLGRQGHQPQHF